The entry below describes one T cell receptor (beta chain). The data stem from a study of blood T cell repertoires in COVID-19. The CDR3 has 13 amino acids. Germline CDR1 and CDR2: MGHDK and SYGVNS. J gave up 7 bases and V 7 bases, and 4 bases lay outside the gene matches. Assay: immunoSEQ multiplex PCR; the TCRdb copy retains only in-frame clones and omits some. The sample contains 200,000 to 250,000 clones, more than 75% of which appear only once. This clonotype was obtained from a woman aged 45-65 years who had recovered from COVID-19. The genes are TRBV25-1 and TRBJ2-3, with 11 bases fitting TRBD2. Sequenced material: PBMCs or T cells enriched from blood (not recorded which). As DNA, the CDR3 is TGTGCCAGCAAACTAGCGGGAGCTTATACGCAGTATTTT. As protein: CASKLAGAYTQYF. Full variable domain (outside the CDR3, taken from reference TRBV25-1 and TRBJ2-3): EADIYQTPRYLVIGTGKKITLECSQTMGHDKMYWYQQDPGMELHLIHYSYGVNSTEKGDLSSESTVSRIRTEHFPLTLESARPSHTSQYLCASKLAGAYTQYFGPGTRLTVL.